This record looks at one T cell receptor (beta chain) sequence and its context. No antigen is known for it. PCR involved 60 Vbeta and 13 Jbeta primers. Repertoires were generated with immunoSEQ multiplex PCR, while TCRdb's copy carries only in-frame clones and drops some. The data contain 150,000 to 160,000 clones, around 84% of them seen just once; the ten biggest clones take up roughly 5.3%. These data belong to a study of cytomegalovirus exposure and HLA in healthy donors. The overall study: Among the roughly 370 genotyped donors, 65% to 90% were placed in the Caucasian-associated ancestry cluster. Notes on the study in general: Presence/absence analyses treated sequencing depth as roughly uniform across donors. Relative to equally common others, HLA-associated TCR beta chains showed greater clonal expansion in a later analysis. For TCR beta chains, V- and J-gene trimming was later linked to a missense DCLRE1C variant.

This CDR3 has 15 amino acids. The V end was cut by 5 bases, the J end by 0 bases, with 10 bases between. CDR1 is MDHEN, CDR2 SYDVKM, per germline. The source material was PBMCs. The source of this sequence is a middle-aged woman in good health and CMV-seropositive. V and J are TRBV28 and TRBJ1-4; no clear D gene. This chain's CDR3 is CASSLSHATNEKLFF. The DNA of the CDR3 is TGTGCCAGCAGTCTAAGCCACGCAACTAATGAAAAACTGTTTTTT. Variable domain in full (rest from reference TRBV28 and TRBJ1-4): DVKVTQSSRYLVKRTGEKVFLECVQDMDHENMFWYRQDPGLGLRLIYFSYDVKMKEKGDIPEGYSVSREKKERFSLILESASTNQTSMYLCASSLSHATNEKLFFGSGTQLSVL.